What follows are 27 T cell receptor beta chains derived from one specimen sequenced in a study of radiotherapy plus CTLA-4 blockade in lung cancer. Method: immunoSEQ multiplex PCR; TCRdb's copy keeps in-frame clones and lacks some. The sample lists 110,000 or so clones, nearly 80% occurring once. The sample was peripheral blood, taken from a patient treated with radiotherapy plus ipilimumab. These receptors were collected from a human donor with non-small cell lung cancer who had a partial response to radiotherapy plus ipilimumab.

This clone was detected only once. The chain uses TRBV5-4 and TRBJ2-1; TRBD2 agrees at 11 bases. Germline values: CDR1 SGHNT, CDR2 YYREEE (reference sequence). The V and J ends lost 0 bases and 6 bases, in that order; junction bases with no gene match: 5. There are 16 residues in the CDR3. CDR3 amino acids: CASSLDSGRVGNEQFF. The CDR3, as DNA: TGTGCCAGCAGCTTGGATAGCGGGAGGGTCGGCAATGAGCAGTTCTTC.

V usage is TRBV7-9 and J usage is TRBJ2-1; possible D gene TRBD1, 6 bases. This CDR3 is built from 15 residues. V was shortened by 2 bases and J by 6 bases, with 14 bases between the two germline ends. The germline V gene has CDR1 SEHNR and CDR2 FQNEAQ (reference sequence). The CDR3 DNA reads TGTGCCAGCAGCTTAATCTCTAGGGGGACCAATGAGCAGTTCTTC. Translated: CASSLISRGTNEQFF. The full variable domain, with the rest looked up from reference TRBV7-9 and TRBJ2-1, is DTGVSQNPRHKITKRGQNVTFRCDPISEHNRLYWYRQTLGQGPEFLTYFQNEAQLEKSRLLSDRFSAERPKGSFSTLEIQRTEQGDSAMYLCASSLISRGTNEQFFGPGTRLTVL.

V usage is TRBV6-5 and J usage is TRBJ2-7; 9 nucleotides agree with TRBD1. V lost 6 bases to trimming and J lost 4 bases; unmatched junction nucleotides: 7. This CDR3 is built from 14 residues. CDR1 is MNHEY, CDR2 SVGAGI, per germline. CDR3 DNA sequence: TGTGCCAGCAGCCTACAGGGGGCCACTTACGAGCAGTACTTC. It encodes CASSLQGATYEQYF.

The chain combines TRBV28 with TRBJ2-2; maybe TRBD2 (5 bases). Germline CDR1 MDHEN, CDR2 SYDVKM. The CDR3 runs 13 residues. V was shortened by 9 bases and J by 5 bases, with 13 bases between the two germline ends. CDR3 DNA sequence: TGTGCCAGTTGGGAGAGGGCGACCGGGGAGCTGTTTTTT. Translation: CASWERATGELFF.

This clone has only one observation. The CDR3 DNA reads as TGTGCCAGCAGTCCTTTGGGGCCCTCCTGGGCCAACGTCCTGACTTTC. It specifies CASSPLGPSWANVLTF. The chain employs TRBV27 and TRBJ2-6, with a possible D match to TRBD1 (5 bases). V lost 5 bases to trimming and J lost 5 bases, with 16 bases between them. The length of the CDR3 is 16 residues. CDR1 and CDR2 (germline): MNHEY, SMNVEV (reference sequence).

The chain combines TRBV2 with TRBJ2-7, with 8 bases matching TRBD2. Germline V CDR1 and CDR2: SNHLY, FYNNEI. The CDR3 consists of 15 residues. V lost 7 bases to trimming and J lost 6 bases; unmatched junction nucleotides: 14. DNA of the CDR3: TGTGCCAGCACCTCTTCGGCTAGCGGGTCGAGCGAGCAGTACTTC. This sequence encodes CASTSSASGSSEQYF.

The gene calls are TRBV6-5 and TRBJ1-2, with a possible D match to TRBD1 (6 bases). Trimming took 2 bases from V and 4 from J, leaving 11 bases between them. There are 14 residues in the CDR3. Germline V gene sequence: CDR1 MNHEY, CDR2 SVGAGI. This chain's CDR3 is CASSYPTGVYGYTF. CDR3 nucleotides: TGTGCCAGCAGTTACCCGACAGGCGTCTATGGCTACACCTTC.

The gene calls are TRBV28 and TRBJ1-1, with D uncertain. V was pared by 7 bases and J by 1 base, with 4 bases between. The CDR3 totals 11 residues. The V gene's germline CDR1 is MDHEN and CDR2 SYDVKM. CDR3 in DNA: TGTGCCAGCACCAGGAACACTGAAGCTTTCTTT. This gives the protein CASTRNTEAFF.

V and J are TRBV14 and TRBJ1-2, with D maybe TRBD1 (5 bases). Germline V lookup: CDR1 SGHDN, CDR2 FVKESK. The V gene lost 4 bases and the J gene lost 7 bases, with 13 bases spanning the gap. The CDR3 consists of 13 residues. The CDR3 loop reads CASSPAGVGGYTF. The CDR3 nucleotides are TGTGCCAGCAGCCCCGCGGGGGTCGGTGGCTACACCTTC.

This clone was found a few times. The chain couples TRBV19 to TRBJ1-1; maybe TRBD1 (5 bases). Trimming cost V 6 bases and J 4 bases, with 15 bases left between them. CDR3 length: 14 residues. Per the germline V gene, CDR1 is LNHDA and CDR2 is SQIVND (reference sequence). The CDR3 spells CASSWGRVGTEAFF. Here the CDR3 DNA reads TGTGCCAGTAGCTGGGGCAGGGTGGGCACTGAAGCTTTCTTT.

This clone has more than one count but fewer than ten. The chain links TRBV28 to TRBJ1-5, with TRBD1 matching 7 bases. J was trimmed by 1 base and V by 6 bases; bases with no gene match: 12. Germline lookup yields CDR1 MDHEN and CDR2 SYDVKM. This CDR3 comprises 17 residues. CDR3 region: CASSLPNLQGSNQPQHF. CDR3 DNA sequence: TGTGCCAGCAGCCTACCCAATCTACAGGGGAGCAATCAGCCCCAGCATTTT.

CDR3 sequence (DNA): TGCGCCAGCAGCCGGGTAACCGTCCAGACTAGCGGGAGAATTGGCACAGATACGCAGTATTTT. Protein product: CASSRVTVQTSGRIGTDTQYF. The J gene is TRBJ2-3, the V gene TRBV4-1, with 12 bases that match TRBD2. Germline V gene lookup returns CDR1 MGHRA and CDR2 YSYEKL. The CDR3 sequence is 21 residues long. The junction had 18 bases not matched to a gene; V was cut back by 4 bases and J by 1 base.

The rearrangement uses TRBV9 and TRBJ1-2; 7 nucleotides match TRBD1. The CDR3 extends over 15 amino acids. Trimming cost V 3 bases and J 4 bases; bases outside gene matches: 9. Germline values: CDR1 SGDLS, CDR2 YYNGEE. The DNA of the CDR3 is TGTGCCAGCAGCGGCCTCAGGGGGTCTGGCTATGGCTACACCTTC. Protein: CASSGLRGSGYGYTF.

The V and J genes are TRBV28 and TRBJ2-1; perhaps TRBD1 as D (6 bases). V lost 6 bases and J 1 base, leaving 19 bases between the germline ends. The CDR3 spans 17 residues. The germline gives CDR1 MDHEN, CDR2 SYDVKM. The CDR3 DNA sequence: TGTGCCAGCAGACCTGGGGGCGTAGAGGCGTCCTACAATGAGCAGTTCTTC. Amino acid sequence: CASRPGGVEASYNEQFF. The full variable domain, its missing parts supplied by reference TRBV28 and TRBJ2-1, is DVKVTQSSRYLVKRTGEKVFLECVQDMDHENMFWYRQDPGLGLRLIYFSYDVKMKEKGDIPEGYSVSREKKERFSLILESASTNQTSMYLCASRPGGVEASYNEQFFGPGTRLTVL.

The chain has TRBV30 and TRBJ2-1, with 7 bases matching TRBD2. The CDR3 contains 13 residues. Germline values: CDR1 GTSNPN, CDR2 SVGIG (reference sequence). Unmatched junction bases numbered 8, after V lost 5 bases and J lost 7 bases. The CDR3 sequence: CAWSRASGNEQFF. The CDR3 bases are TGTGCCTGGTCGAGGGCTAGCGGAAATGAGCAGTTCTTC.

The chain recombines TRBV6-5 with TRBJ1-1; 10 nucleotides match TRBD1. V shed 6 bases, J shed 4 bases, and the junction held 5 bases outside the gene matches. The CDR3 consists of 14 residues. Germline-derived CDR1 and CDR2 are MNHEY and SVGAGI. The DNA of the CDR3 is TGTGCCAGCAGGGCGGGACAGGGGATCACTGAAGCTTTCTTT. Translated, it gives CASRAGQGITEAFF.

The chain joins TRBV28 to TRBJ2-2, with D unresolved. The CDR3 sequence is 13 residues long. V lost 7 bases, J lost 1 base, and 7 bases lay in between. The germline V gene encodes CDR1 MDHEN and CDR2 SYDVKM. The CDR3 DNA reads as TGTGCCAGCACCCCACAGAACACCGGGGAGCTGTTTTTT. As protein: CASTPQNTGELFF.

This clone has a handful of counts. The chain is built from TRBV28 and TRBJ1-2; TRBD1 matches at 7 bases. The CDR3 has 16 residues. Germline V lookup: CDR1 MDHEN, CDR2 SYDVKM. V gave up 5 bases and J gave up 5 bases; unmatched junction bases: 14. The CDR3 region is CASSLGSKGGLYGYTF. The CDR3 region has the DNA TGTGCCAGCAGTCTCGGTTCGAAAGGGGGCCTGTATGGCTACACCTTC.

This chain connects TRBV1 to TRBJ2-3; the table calls TRBD2, which could not be checked here. TRBV1 represents a pseudogene. The CDR3 is 14 residues long. This CDR3 is CTAPGGRRADTQYF. DNA of the CDR3: TGCACCGCCCCAGGCGGGAGAAGGGCAGATACGCAGTATTTT.

This chain uses TRBV7-2 with TRBJ2-5, with D possibly TRBD2 on 5 matching bases. CDR1 and CDR2 from the germline V gene are SGHTA and FQGNSA. Trimming removed 6 bases from V and 5 bases from J, with 19 bases in between. The CDR3 has 15 residues. In nucleotides, the CDR3 is TGTGCCAGCAGTTCTAGCTTTCTTAGCAGCGAGACCCAGTACTTC. As protein: CASSSSFLSSETQYF.

The chain links TRBV10-3 to TRBJ1-1, with D possibly TRBD1 on 5 matching bases. The CDR3 sequence is 14 residues long. V lost 7 bases and J lost 7, with 19 bases in between. CDR1 is ENHRY, CDR2 SYGVKD, per germline. The CDR3 bases are TGTGCCATCACCACCCAGGGCTCAAGAGGTGAAGCTTTCTTT. Translating gives CAITTQGSRGEAFF.

This chain connects TRBV5-1 to TRBJ1-4; no definite D call. CDR1 SGHRS and CDR2 YFSETQ come from the germline V gene. The CDR3 is 15 residues long. Trimming stripped 0 bases from V and 3 bases from J, with 9 bases between. This chain's CDR3 is CASSLEAAANEKLFF. The DNA of the CDR3 is TGCGCCAGCAGCTTGGAGGCGGCCGCTAATGAAAAACTGTTTTTT. The whole variable domain, filled in from reference TRBV5-1 and TRBJ1-4, reads KAGVTQTPRYLIKTRGQQVTLSCSPISGHRSVSWYQQTPGQGLQFLFEYFSETQRNKGNFPGRFSGRQFSNSRSEMNVSTLELGDSALYLCASSLEAAANEKLFFGSGTQLSVL.

The rearrangement joins TRBV7-6 to TRBJ1-2; D is ambiguous. CDR3 length: 12 residues. Deletions cut 5 bases from V and 3 bases from J, with 7 bases between. Germline V gene lookup returns CDR1 SGHVS and CDR2 FNYEAQ. The CDR3 reads CASSIGDYGYTF. Written as DNA, the CDR3 is TGTGCCAGCAGCATCGGAGACTATGGCTACACCTTC.

J is TRBJ2-1 and V is TRBV28; TRBD2 is a possible D gene (5 bases). Trimming took off 4 bases at V and 14 bases at J, with 12 bases between the two ends. Germline lookup yields CDR1 MDHEN and CDR2 SYDVKM. The CDR3 contains 11 residues. CDR3: CASSSGSGKFF. In DNA, the CDR3 is TGTGCCAGCAGTTCGGGAAGCGGCAAGTTCTTC.

This clone appeared once. J is TRBJ2-3 and V is TRBV7-9; tentative D call: TRBD2 (6 bases). Deletions cut 3 bases from V and 4 bases from J, with 11 bases between. In germline, CDR1 is SEHNR, CDR2 FQNEAQ (reference sequence). The length of the CDR3 is 14 residues. CDR3 nucleotides: TGTGCCAGCAGCTTTCAGACTAGGCCAGATACGCAGTATTTT. Residues: CASSFQTRPDTQYF. Full variable domain (missing parts from reference TRBV7-9 and TRBJ2-3): DTGVSQNPRHKITKRGQNVTFRCDPISEHNRLYWYRQTLGQGPEFLTYFQNEAQLEKSRLLSDRFSAERPKGSFSTLEIQRTEQGDSAMYLCASSFQTRPDTQYFGPGTRLTVL.

V is TRBV6-6 and J is TRBJ2-2; D is uncertain. This CDR3 is built from 15 residues. Trimming took off 0 bases at V and 0 bases at J, with 5 bases between the two ends. Germline V gene sequence: CDR1 MNHNY, CDR2 SVGAGI (reference sequence). CDR3 protein: CASSYSSANTGELFF. The CDR3 bases are TGTGCCAGCAGTTACTCATCAGCGAACACCGGGGAGCTGTTTTTT.

The chain recombines TRBV19 with TRBJ1-5; D possibly corresponds to TRBD1 (6 bases). Germline V gene data show CDR1 as LNHDA and CDR2 as SQIVND (reference sequence). The CDR3 runs 14 residues. Deletions cut 0 bases from V and 5 bases from J, with 8 bases between. CDR3 sequence (DNA): TGTGCCAGTAGTATAGATCCAGGGGATCAGCCCCAGCATTTT. It codes for CASSIDPGDQPQHF.